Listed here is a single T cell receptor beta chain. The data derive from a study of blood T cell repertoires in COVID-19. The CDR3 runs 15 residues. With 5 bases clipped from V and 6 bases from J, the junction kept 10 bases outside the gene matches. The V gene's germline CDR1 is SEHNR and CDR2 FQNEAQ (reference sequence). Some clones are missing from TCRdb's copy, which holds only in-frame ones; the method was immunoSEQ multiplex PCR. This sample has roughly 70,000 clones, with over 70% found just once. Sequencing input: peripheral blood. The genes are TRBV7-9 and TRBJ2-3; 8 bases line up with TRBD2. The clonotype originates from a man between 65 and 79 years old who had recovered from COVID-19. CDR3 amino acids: CASSPNGGGRDTQYF. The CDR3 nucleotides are TGTGCCAGCAGCCCGAACGGGGGGGGCCGGGATACGCAGTATTTT.